This T cell receptor (beta chain) was sequenced in a study of T cells in Graves' hyperthyroidism and ophthalmopathy. Across the whole study: Pretreatment peripheral blood was obtained at initial diagnosis.

Study-level findings and limits: Within blood appeared most thyroid clonotypes that had expanded above 0.001.

Diagnostic assessment was based on clinical symptoms, serum thyroxine and TRAb, thyroid ultrasound and orbital computed tomography. Fresh peripheral blood, approximately 10 ml, yielded the PBMCs. It was RNA transcripts that yielded the amplified TCR beta CDR3 regions. RT-PCR in the first round (using the HTBI primer set) targeted the TCR CDR3. TCRdb used MiXCR to reprocess the multiplex PCR reads, holding one entry per CDR3 protein. This sample has some 580,000 distinct CDR3 sequences, with 16% found just once. Trimming at V came to 3 bases and at J to 5 bases, leaving 5 bases not matched to a gene. The CDR3 is 14 amino acids. Germline CDR1 is DFQATT and CDR2 is SNEGSKA (reference sequence). About this clonotype: The antigen remains undetermined.

The sequence was obtained from a woman aged 40 to 50 with Graves' ophthalmopathy. V usage is TRBV20-1 and J usage is TRBJ1-4; 8 bases fit TRBD1. Sequencing input: blood. The CDR3 loop is CSASGQGANEKLFF. The DNA for the CDR3 is TGCAGTGCTAGTGGACAGGGAGCGAATGAAAAACTGTTTTTT.